A single sample gave rise to the 24 T cell receptor beta chains below, sequenced in a study of blood T cell repertoires in COVID-19. Clones were read by immunoSEQ multiplex PCR, and TCRdb kept only the in-frame ones, dropping some. The table has over 150,000 clones, approximately 82% seen once. The source material was peripheral blood. The source is a woman between 65 and 79 years old who had recovered from COVID-19.

The chain recombines TRBV4-2 with TRBJ1-3; the match to TRBD1 covers 9 bases. V lost 4 bases and J lost 4; bases outside the gene matches: 2. This CDR3 spans 14 amino acids. From germline, CDR1 is LGHNA and CDR2 YNFKEQ. The CDR3 here is CASSRDRGGNTIYF. CDR3 nucleotide sequence: TGTGCCAGCAGCCGAGACAGGGGGGGAAACACCATATATTTT.

This clone was seen once. The V and J genes are TRBV7-2 and TRBJ1-3; D may be TRBD1 (5 bases). Between the trimmed V and J ends, which lost 1 base and 1 base, there was a span of 14 bases. The CDR3 loop spans 17 amino acids. The germline V gene has CDR1 SGHTA and CDR2 FQGNSA. The chain's CDR3 is CASSLGPTGGSGNTIYF. In DNA, the CDR3 is TGTGCCAGCAGCTTAGGACCGACGGGGGGATCTGGAAACACCATATATTTT.

This sequence joins TRBV6-5 and TRBJ1-5; TRBD1 aligns across 8 bases. Germline CDR1 reads MNHEY; CDR2 reads SVGAGI. The V segment lost 11 bases and the J segment 4 bases; nucleotides outside the gene matches: 7. CDR3 length: 13 amino acids. The CDR3 region is CAGADRVNQPQHF. CDR3 sequence (DNA): TGTGCCGGCGCGGACAGGGTGAATCAGCCCCAGCATTTT.

This clone was picked up a small number of times. This chain connects TRBV18 to TRBJ2-7; D is perhaps TRBD2 (6 bases). V dropped 2 bases and J dropped 0 bases, with 8 bases sitting between them. Germline CDR1 KGHSH, CDR2 LQKENI. The CDR3 spans 14 residues. CDR3 sequence reads: CASSPGGNSYEQYF. The CDR3 DNA follows: TGTGCCAGCTCACCAGGAGGGAACTCCTACGAGCAGTACTTC.

The rearrangement uses TRBV7-9 and TRBJ1-2; weak D call: TRBD1 (6 bases). The CDR3 is made up of 13 amino acids. CDR1 is SEHNR, CDR2 FQNEAQ, per germline (reference sequence). Trimming cost V 1 base and J 3 bases, with 6 bases left between them. This chain's CDR3 is CASSLGTDYGYTF. The DNA of the CDR3 is TGTGCCAGCAGCTTAGGGACAGACTATGGCTACACCTTC.

CDR3 coding DNA: TGTGCCTGGAGTGGCCCCCGGACAGGGCTTAATGAAAAACTGTTTTTT. Protein product: CAWSGPRTGLNEKLFF. The V call is TRBV30, the J call TRBJ1-4; 8 positions match TRBD1. J lost 4 bases, V lost 1 base, and 8 bases had no gene match. The CDR3 is 16 amino acids. Germline assignment: CDR1 GTSNPN and CDR2 SVGIG (reference sequence).

The chain is built from TRBV19 and TRBJ2-5; 15 nucleotides agree with TRBD2. Germline-derived CDR1 and CDR2 are LNHDA and SQIVND (reference sequence). J lost 5 bases, V lost 8 bases, and 9 bases had no gene match. This CDR3 region has 16 residues. CDR3 nucleotides: TGTGCCAGTGCGCGGACTAGCGGGAGGGCCGGGGAGACCCAGTACTTC. Encoded protein: CASARTSGRAGETQYF. The whole variable domain, remainder taken from reference TRBV19 and TRBJ2-5, is DGGITQSPKYLFRKEGQNVTLSCEQNLNHDAMYWYRQDPGQGLRLIYYSQIVNDFQKGDIAEGYSVSREKKESFPLTVTSAQKNPTAFYLCASARTSGRAGETQYFGPGTRLLVL.

The V gene is TRBV6-1, the J gene TRBJ1-5; maybe TRBD1 (6 bases). CDR1 and CDR2 (germline): MNHNS, SASEGT. The CDR3 totals 15 residues. V dropped 5 bases and J dropped 3 bases, with 14 bases sitting between them. The chain's CDR3 is CASSPQGRPNQPQHF. The CDR3 DNA reads TGTGCCAGCAGTCCACAGGGTAGGCCCAATCAGCCCCAGCATTTT.

V and J are TRBV7-2 and TRBJ1-3, with unresolved D. Germline V gene data show CDR1 as SGHTA and CDR2 as FQGNSA. This CDR3 comprises 14 residues. V lost 10 bases, J lost 0 bases, and 13 bases lay in between. In DNA form, the CDR3 reads TGTGCCACAAAAGCGGCCCCCTCTGGAAACACCATATATTTT. Protein: CATKAAPSGNTIYF.

The chain links TRBV6-5 to TRBJ1-2; weak D call: TRBD1 (5 bases). The germline V and J ends were trimmed by 8 bases and 5 bases, with 18 bases remaining between them. CDR1 is MNHEY and CDR2 is SVGAGI in the germline V gene. The CDR3 is 14 amino acids. DNA of the CDR3: TGTGCCAGCTCCGAGACAGTACCTTGGTATGGCTACACCTTC. Protein: CASSETVPWYGYTF.

CDR3 nucleotides: TGTGCCAGTCATCACCCGGGGGGGCGGGGCGAGACCCAGTACTTC. Translating it yields CASHHPGGRGETQYF. The rearrangement joins TRBV3-1 (or the pseudogene TRBV3-2) to TRBJ2-5; 8 bases are a match to TRBD2. The CDR3 has 15 residues. CDR1 is LGHDT and CDR2 is YNNKEL in the germline V gene (reference sequence). V gave up 9 bases and J gave up 5 bases; unmatched junction bases: 14.

The chain carries TRBV3-1 (or the pseudogene TRBV3-2) and TRBJ2-4; no firm D call. This CDR3 is built from 13 residues. Germline-derived CDR1 and CDR2 are LGHDT and YNNKEL (reference sequence). V was pared by 4 bases and J by 3 bases, with 7 bases between. The CDR3 spells CASSRVGKNIQYF. In DNA, the CDR3 is TGTGCCAGCAGCCGCGTCGGCAAAAACATTCAGTACTTC.

This chain connects TRBV5-4 to TRBJ2-3, with 10 bases that match TRBD2. The ends lost 5 bases at V and 2 bases at J; junction bases unmatched: 11. CDR3 length: 17 amino acids. Germline CDR1 is SGHNT and CDR2 is YYREEE (reference sequence). CDR3 region: CASSSPVGTSATDTQYF. In DNA, the CDR3 is TGTGCCAGCAGTTCCCCGGTAGGGACTAGCGCCACAGATACGCAGTATTTT.

The chain has TRBV2 and TRBJ2-3; possible D gene TRBD2, 7 bases. Germline assignment: CDR1 SNHLY and CDR2 FYNNEI. This CDR3 contains 14 residues. Trimming left V 7 bases short and J 6 bases short, with 17 bases between. CDR3 sequence reads: CASIFEGGADTQYF. CDR3 coding DNA: TGTGCCAGCATTTTTGAGGGGGGGGCGGATACGCAGTATTTT.

The chain employs TRBV5-1 and TRBJ2-3; TRBD2 matches 10 bases. J lost 4 bases, V lost 4 bases, and 3 bases had no gene match. Germline-derived CDR1 and CDR2 are SGHRS and YFSETQ. CDR3 length: 14 residues. The CDR3, as DNA: TGCGCCAGCAGCACGAGCGGGGGGGCAGATACGCAGTATTTT. Translation: CASSTSGGADTQYF.

The chain recombines TRBV6-5 with TRBJ2-7, with D unresolved. This CDR3 has 13 residues. Germline V CDR1 and CDR2: MNHEY, SVGAGI. The ends were cut back, 0 bases at V and 7 bases at J, with 10 bases in the middle. The CDR3 region has the DNA TGTGCCAGCAGTTACTCGACAAGATGGGAGCAGTACTTC. Residues: CASSYSTRWEQYF.

The chain is built from TRBV5-1 and TRBJ2-5; 8 bases are a match to TRBD2. V was clipped by 4 bases and J by 2 bases; unmatched bases: 10. Germline CDR1 SGHRS, CDR2 YFSETQ. This CDR3 contains 16 residues. CDR3 sequence reads: CASSPGGVAGQETQYF. CDR3 in DNA: TGCGCCAGCAGCCCCGGGGGGGTAGCGGGGCAAGAGACCCAGTACTTC.

This clone was found a few times. This chain uses TRBV7-8 with TRBJ2-5; TRBD1 might be the D (5 bases). The length of the CDR3 is 13 residues. CDR1 and CDR2 (germline): SGHVS, FQNEAQ. Trimming took off 4 bases at V and 7 bases at J, with 13 bases between the two ends. The CDR3 bases are TGTGCCAGCAGCTCCGCAGGGTGGGGGACCCAGTACTTC. As protein: CASSSAGWGTQYF.

This clone was found once. This chain uses TRBV15 with TRBJ1-1; D unclear. The ends were cut back, 1 base at V and 0 bases at J, with 6 bases in the middle. Germline V gene lookup returns CDR1 LNHNV and CDR2 YYDKDF (reference sequence). This CDR3 spans 14 amino acids. CDR3 sequence: CATSRAGLNTEAFF. The DNA of the CDR3 is TGTGCCACCAGCAGAGCAGGCTTGAACACTGAAGCTTTCTTT. Filled out from reference TRBV15 and TRBJ1-1, the complete variable domain reads DAMVIQNPRYQVTQFGKPVTLSCSQTLNHNVMYWYQQKSSQAPKLLFHYYDKDFNNEADTPDNFQSRRPNTSFCFLDIRSPGLGDTAMYLCATSRAGLNTEAFFGQGTRLTVV.

This chain uses TRBV3-1 (or the pseudogene TRBV3-2) with TRBJ2-2; tentative D call: TRBD2 (6 bases). The ends were cut back, 4 bases at V and 3 bases at J, with 15 bases in the middle. The V gene's germline CDR1 is LGHDT and CDR2 YNNKEL (reference sequence). The CDR3 has 16 amino acids. In DNA form, the CDR3 reads TGTGCCAGCAGCCGTCTAGGGCGGGGAGACACCGGGGAGCTGTTTTTT. Its protein is CASSRLGRGDTGELFF.

This clone appeared a few times. The DNA for the CDR3 is TGCGCCAGCAGCCAAAGTCGCGCCAATTCCGAGCAGTACTTC. The encoded protein is CASSQSRANSEQYF. The rearrangement links TRBV4-1 to TRBJ2-7; D uncertain. The ends were cut back, 2 bases at V and 6 bases at J, with 14 bases in the middle. The CDR3 runs 14 residues. Germline V gives CDR1 MGHRA, CDR2 YSYEKL.

The table lists this clone with many counts. The chain has TRBV7-8 and TRBJ2-7; 15 nucleotides line up with TRBD2. Germline trimming cut 5 bases from V and 0 bases from J; bases unmatched to any gene: 8. Germline V gene sequence: CDR1 SGHVS, CDR2 FQNEAQ. The CDR3 is made up of 18 amino acids. DNA of the CDR3: TGTGCCAGCAGCAGGGGACTAGCGGGGGGTGGGCCCTCCTACGAGCAGTACTTC. Its translation is CASSRGLAGGGPSYEQYF.

The gene calls are TRBV6-4 and TRBJ2-1, with 11 positions matching TRBD2. The CDR3 contains 16 residues. In germline, CDR1 is MRHNA, CDR2 SNTAGT. J gave up 4 bases and V 5 bases, and 7 bases lay outside the gene matches. DNA for the CDR3: TGTGCCAGCAGTCCCCAGGGGACTAGCGGATACAATGAGCAGTTCTTC. It codes for CASSPQGTSGYNEQFF.

This clone has at least ten counts. This chain joins TRBV3-1 (or the pseudogene TRBV3-2) and TRBJ1-2, with a tentative D call TRBD1 (6 bases). This CDR3 has 15 amino acids. V shed 0 bases and J shed 5 bases, with 13 bases lying between them. Per the germline V gene, CDR1 is LGHDT and CDR2 is YNNKEL (reference sequence). CDR3 sequence (DNA): TGTGCCAGCAGCCAAGATTGGGACATGGGGTATGGCTACACCTTC. This translates into CASSQDWDMGYGYTF.